Listed below are T cell receptor beta chains from one sample, sequenced in a study of cytomegalovirus exposure and HLA in healthy donors. Some clones are missing from TCRdb's copy, which holds only in-frame ones; the method was immunoSEQ multiplex PCR. The sample includes around 64,000 clones, 70% to 75% of them seen just once. Sequenced input: PBMCs. The receptors stem from a man in his thirties or forties in good health and CMV-seropositive. CDR3s include the opening cysteine and the closing phenylalanine or tryptophan. D genes are given only for firm matches. Clone size is shown for a subset of rows, as once, few, many or a class of expanded clone.

NA TRBJ1-1 TRBV5-8 TRBD1 CASSLGGTGEATEAFF TGTGCCAGCAGCTTGGGGGGGACAGGGGAGGCCACTGAAGCTTTCTTT
NA TRBJ2-5 TRBV7-2 TRBD1 CASSPGGRETQYF TGTGCCAGCAGTCCAGGGGGTCGGGAGACCCAGTACTTC
NA TRBJ2-7 TRBV7-9 NA CSSSPKVGGLLYEQYF TGTTCCAGCAGCCCCAAGGTCGGGGGGCTCCTATACGAGCAGTACTTC
NA TRBJ2-1 TRBV7-3 TRBD2 CASSPSSGVYYNEQFF TGTGCCAGCAGCCCTTCTAGCGGGGTATACTACAATGAGCAGTTCTTC
NA TRBJ1-1 TRBV2 TRBD1 CASRQGMNTEAFF TGTGCCAGCAGACAGGGGATGAACACTGAAGCTTTCTTT
few TRBJ1-1 TRBV5-4 NA CASSLGEGFLNTEAFF TGTGCCAGCAGCTTGGGGGAGGGGTTTCTGAACACTGAAGCTTTCTTT
NA TRBJ2-7 TRBV7-9 NA CASSPPAGIEQYF TGTGCCAGCAGCCCCCCGGCGGGGATCGAGCAGTACTTC
NA TRBJ2-3 TRBV5-1 TRBD2 CASSMGASGVTDTQYF TGCGCCAGCAGCATGGGGGCTAGCGGGGTCACAGATACGCAGTATTTT
NA TRBJ1-1 TRBV28 TRBD1 CASSRGQGGTEAFF TGTGCCAGCAGTCGAGGACAGGGAGGAACTGAAGCTTTCTTT
NA TRBJ1-5 TRBV28 NA CASRGGWAQPQHF TGTGCCAGCAGGGGGGGGTGGGCGCAGCCCCAGCATTTT
NA TRBJ2-5 TRBV7-2 TRBD1 CASSSTGGRGEQYF TGTGCCAGCAGCTCGACAGGGGGAAGAGGGGAGCAGTACTTC
NA TRBJ2-7 TRBV5-1 TRBD2 CASSLAPLAGGLYYEQYF TGCGCCAGCAGCTTGGCCCCCCTAGCGGGGGGTTTGTACTACGAGCAGTACTTC
NA TRBJ1-1 TRBV28 NA CASSLWDSLMNTEAFF TGTGCCAGCAGTTTATGGGACAGCCTCATGAACACTGAAGCTTTCTTT
few TRBJ1-4 TRBV19 NA CASSNRDLEKLFF TGTGCCAGTAGTAACCGGGATCTTGAAAAACTGTTTTTT
once TRBJ1-2 TRBV5-1 NA CASSLAGNYGYTF TGCGCCAGCAGCTTGGCAGGGAACTATGGCTACACCTTC
NA TRBJ1-4 TRBV4-1 TRBD1 CASSHLQGAHEKLFF TGCGCCAGCAGCCACCTACAGGGGGCACATGAAAAACTGTTTTTT
NA TRBJ1-6 TRBV7-9 NA CASSFATPKGDSPLHF TGTGCCAGCAGCTTTGCAACCCCTAAGGGGGACTCACCCCTCCACTTT
NA TRBJ1-6 TRBV4-2 TRBD1 CASSQDEGQGNSPLHF TGTGCCAGCAGCCAAGATGAGGGACAGGGTAATTCACCCCTCCACTTT
NA TRBJ1-2 TRBV2 TRBD1 CASEDRGHGGYTF TGTGCCAGTGAGGACAGGGGGCACGGAGGCTACACCTTC
NA TRBJ2-7 TRBV30 NA CAWSVRVFSYEQYF TGTGCCTGGAGTGTACGGGTCTTCTCCTACGAGCAGTACTTC
once TRBJ2-1 TRBV19 NA CASTKRRGGLGDEQFF TGTGCCAGTACCAAAAGAAGGGGGGGCCTAGGGGATGAGCAGTTCTTC
medium-sized TRBJ1-1 TRBV2 TRBD1 CASSEQTGIYTEAFF TGTGCCAGCAGTGAACAGACAGGGATATACACTGAAGCTTTCTTT
NA TRBJ2-7 TRBV5-6 TRBD1 CASSGTGAGPYF TGTGCCAGCAGCGGTACAGGGGCTGGTCCGTACTTC
few TRBJ1-5 TRBV2 NA CASSPGQFNQPQHF TGTGCCAGCAGCCCGGGACAATTCAATCAGCCCCAGCATTTT
NA TRBJ1-2 TRBV9 NA CASSVRQSYGYTF TGTGCCAGCAGCGTCCGACAGAGCTATGGCTACACCTTC